This T cell receptor (beta chain) stems from a study of T-cell memory formation after mild COVID-19. The wider study: The study found TCR clusters largely donor specific.

V lost 5 bases and J 9 bases, leaving 7 bases between the germline ends. The CDR3 sequence is 11 residues long. This clonotype was recorded a few times. Its antigen is unidentified. One entry per CDR3 protein results from TCRdb running MiXCR on the 5' RACE reads. The data hold roughly 480,000 distinct CDR3 sequences, with nearly 25% observed a single time. Study-wide results and caveats: Clones shrinking from day 15 to 85 showed even CD4/CD8 mixes; later expanders tilted CD4+. CD4+ contracting clones were found mainly in CM and EM, and CD8+ ones in EMRA.

The J gene is TRBJ2-2, the V gene TRBV12-3 or TRBV12-4; D gene ambiguous. The origin of this receptor is an adult woman who had mild COVID-19 (a few samples of this study predate the infection). Cell type and time point are not known. Sequencing input: PBMCs or a T cell subset sorted from them (not recorded which). CDR3 protein: CASSTMRELFF. The CDR3 DNA is TGTGCCAGCAGTACGATGAGGGAGCTGTTTTTT.